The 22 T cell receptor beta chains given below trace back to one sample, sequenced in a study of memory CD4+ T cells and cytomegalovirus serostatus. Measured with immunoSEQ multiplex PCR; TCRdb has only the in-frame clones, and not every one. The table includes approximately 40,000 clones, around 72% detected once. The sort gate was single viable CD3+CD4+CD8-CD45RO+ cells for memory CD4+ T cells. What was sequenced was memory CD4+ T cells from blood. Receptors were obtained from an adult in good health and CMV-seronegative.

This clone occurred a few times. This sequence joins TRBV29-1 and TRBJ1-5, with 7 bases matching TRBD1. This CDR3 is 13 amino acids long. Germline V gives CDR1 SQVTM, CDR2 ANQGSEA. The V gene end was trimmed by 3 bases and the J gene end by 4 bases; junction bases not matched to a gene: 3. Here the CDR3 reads CSVEDRPNQPQHF. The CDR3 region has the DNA TGCAGCGTTGAGGACAGGCCAAATCAGCCCCAGCATTTT.

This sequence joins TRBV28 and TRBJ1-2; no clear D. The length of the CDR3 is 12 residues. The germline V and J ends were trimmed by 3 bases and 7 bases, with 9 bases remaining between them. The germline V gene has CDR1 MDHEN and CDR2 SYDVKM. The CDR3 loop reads CASSLGSLGYTF. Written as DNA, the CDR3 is TGTGCCAGCAGTTTGGGTAGTCTTGGCTACACCTTC.

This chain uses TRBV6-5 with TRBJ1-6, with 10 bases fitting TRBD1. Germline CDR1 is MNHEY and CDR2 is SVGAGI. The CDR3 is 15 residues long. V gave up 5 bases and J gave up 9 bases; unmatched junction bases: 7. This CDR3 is CASSPGQGVGSPLHF. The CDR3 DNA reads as TGTGCCAGCAGTCCCGGACAGGGGGTCGGTTCACCCCTCCACTTT.

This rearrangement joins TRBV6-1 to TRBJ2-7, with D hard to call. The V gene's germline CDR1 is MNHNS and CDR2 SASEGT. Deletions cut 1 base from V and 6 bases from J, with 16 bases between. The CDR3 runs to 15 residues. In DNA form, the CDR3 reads TGTGCCAGCAGTGAAGGTATGAAAAGAGGTCGCGAGCAGTACTTC. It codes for CASSEGMKRGREQYF.

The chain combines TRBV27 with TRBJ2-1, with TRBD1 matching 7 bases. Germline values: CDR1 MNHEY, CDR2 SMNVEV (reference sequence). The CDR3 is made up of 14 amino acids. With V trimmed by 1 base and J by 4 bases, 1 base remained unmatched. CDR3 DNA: TGTGCCAGCAGTTTATGGGGACAGTACAATGAGCAGTTCTTC. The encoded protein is CASSLWGQYNEQFF.

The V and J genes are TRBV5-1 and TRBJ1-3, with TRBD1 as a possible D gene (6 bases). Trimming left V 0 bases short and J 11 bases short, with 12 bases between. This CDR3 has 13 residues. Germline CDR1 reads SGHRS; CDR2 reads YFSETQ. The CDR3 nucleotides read TGCGCCAGCAGCTTGGAAACAGGGACCCCCATATATTTT. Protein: CASSLETGTPIYF.

CDR3 in amino acids: CASSMEFGQASSYEQYF. CDR3 nucleotides: TGTGCCAGTAGTATGGAGTTCGGACAGGCCAGCTCCTACGAGCAGTACTTC. The chain employs TRBV19 and TRBJ2-7; TRBD1 aligns across 7 bases. The CDR3 totals 17 residues. The V gene end was trimmed by 3 bases and the J gene end by 0 bases; junction bases not matched to a gene: 11. Germline V gene lookup returns CDR1 LNHDA and CDR2 SQIVND (reference sequence).

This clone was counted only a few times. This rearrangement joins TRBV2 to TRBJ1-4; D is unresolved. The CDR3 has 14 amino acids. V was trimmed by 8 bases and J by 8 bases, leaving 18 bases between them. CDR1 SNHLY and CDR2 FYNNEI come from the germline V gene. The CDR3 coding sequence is TGTGCCAGCCTAAAGGAGTATATAGGGGAAAAACTGTTTTTT. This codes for CASLKEYIGEKLFF.

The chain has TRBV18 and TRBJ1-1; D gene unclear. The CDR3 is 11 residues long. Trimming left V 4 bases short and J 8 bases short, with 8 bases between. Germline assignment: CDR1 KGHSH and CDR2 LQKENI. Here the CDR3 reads CASSQYLEAFF. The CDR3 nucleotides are TGTGCCAGCTCACAATACCTAGAAGCTTTCTTT.

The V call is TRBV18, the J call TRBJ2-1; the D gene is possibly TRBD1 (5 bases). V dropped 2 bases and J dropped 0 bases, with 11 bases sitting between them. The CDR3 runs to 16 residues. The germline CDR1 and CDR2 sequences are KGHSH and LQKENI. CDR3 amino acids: CASSPLSGLSYNEQFF. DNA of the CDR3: TGTGCCAGCTCACCATTATCAGGGCTCTCCTACAATGAGCAGTTCTTC.

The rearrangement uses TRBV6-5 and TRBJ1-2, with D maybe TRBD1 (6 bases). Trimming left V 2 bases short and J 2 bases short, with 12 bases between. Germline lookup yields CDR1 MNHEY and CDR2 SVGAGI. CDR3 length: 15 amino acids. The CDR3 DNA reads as TGTGCCAGCAGTTACGATCCGGGGGCGAACTATGGCTACACCTTC. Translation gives CASSYDPGANYGYTF.

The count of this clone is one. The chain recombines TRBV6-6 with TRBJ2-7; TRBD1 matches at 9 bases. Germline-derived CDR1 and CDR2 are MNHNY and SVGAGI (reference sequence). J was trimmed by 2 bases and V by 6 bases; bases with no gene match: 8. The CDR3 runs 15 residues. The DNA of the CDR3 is TGTGCCAGCAGGGCCACAGGGGGCGCCGCCTACGAGCAGTACTTC. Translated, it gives CASRATGGAAYEQYF.

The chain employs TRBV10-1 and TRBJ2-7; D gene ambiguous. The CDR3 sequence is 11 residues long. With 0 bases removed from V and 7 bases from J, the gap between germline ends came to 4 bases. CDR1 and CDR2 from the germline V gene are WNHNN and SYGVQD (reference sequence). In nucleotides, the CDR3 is TGCGCCAGCAGTGAGTCCAGAGAGCAGTACTTC. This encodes CASSESREQYF.

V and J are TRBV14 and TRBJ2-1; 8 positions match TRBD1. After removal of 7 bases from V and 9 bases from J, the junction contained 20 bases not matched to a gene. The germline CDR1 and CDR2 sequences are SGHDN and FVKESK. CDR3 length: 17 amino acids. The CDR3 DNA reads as TGTGCCAGCAACCAGAGGGCTGGGGGACAGGTCCGCGGTGAGCAGTTCTTC. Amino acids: CASNQRAGGQVRGEQFF.

In DNA form, the CDR3 reads TGTGCCAGCAGCCAATCCTCCGGGACTAGCGGTTACTCCTACGAGCAGTACTTC. Residues: CASSQSSGTSGYSYEQYF. The chain couples TRBV4-2 to TRBJ2-7; the match to TRBD2 covers 11 bases. Germline loops: CDR1 LGHNA, CDR2 YNFKEQ. CDR3 length: 18 amino acids. After removal of 2 bases from V and 0 bases from J, the junction contained 9 bases not matched to a gene.

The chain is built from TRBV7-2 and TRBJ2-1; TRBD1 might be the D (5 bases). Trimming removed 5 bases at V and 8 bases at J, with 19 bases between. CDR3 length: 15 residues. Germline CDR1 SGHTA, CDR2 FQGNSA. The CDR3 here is CASSPRAGWPDEQFF. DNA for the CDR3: TGTGCCAGCAGCCCTCGGGCAGGGTGGCCCGATGAGCAGTTCTTC. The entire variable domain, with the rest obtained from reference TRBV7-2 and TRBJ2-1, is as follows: GAGVSQSPSNKVTEKGKDVELRCDPISGHTALYWYRQSLGQGLEFLIYFQGNSAPDKSGLPSDRFSAERTGGSVSTLTIQRTQQEDSAVYLCASSPRAGWPDEQFFGPGTRLTVL.

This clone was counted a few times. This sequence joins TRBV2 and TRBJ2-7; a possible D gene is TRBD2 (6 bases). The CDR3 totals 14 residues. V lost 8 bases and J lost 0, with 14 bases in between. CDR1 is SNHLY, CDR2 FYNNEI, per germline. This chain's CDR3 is CASHRGVSSYEQYF. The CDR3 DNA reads TGTGCCAGCCACCGCGGGGTGAGCTCCTACGAGCAGTACTTC. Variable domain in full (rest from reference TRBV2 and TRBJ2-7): EPEVTQTPSHQVTQMGQEVILRCVPISNHLYFYWYRQILGQKVEFLVSFYNNEISEKSEIFDDQFSVERPDGSNFTLKIRSTKLEDSAMYFCASHRGVSSYEQYFGPGTRLTVT.

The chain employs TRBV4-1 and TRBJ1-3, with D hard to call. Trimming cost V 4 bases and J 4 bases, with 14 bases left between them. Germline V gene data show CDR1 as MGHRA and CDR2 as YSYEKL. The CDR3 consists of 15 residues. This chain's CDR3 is CASSPREAMGNTIYF. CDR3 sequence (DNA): TGCGCCAGCAGCCCAAGGGAGGCGATGGGAAACACCATATATTTT.

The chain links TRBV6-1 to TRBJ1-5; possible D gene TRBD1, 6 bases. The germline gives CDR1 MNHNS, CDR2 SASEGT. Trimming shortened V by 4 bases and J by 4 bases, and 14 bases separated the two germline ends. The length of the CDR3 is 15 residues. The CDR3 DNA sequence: TGTGCCAGCAGTGGGTCTCGGGGGCGGAATCAGCCCCAGCATTTT. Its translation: CASSGSRGRNQPQHF.

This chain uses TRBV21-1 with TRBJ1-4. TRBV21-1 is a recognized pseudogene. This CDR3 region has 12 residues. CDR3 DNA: TGTGCCAGCAGCAAAGGCAATGAAAAACTGTTTTTT. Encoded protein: CASSKGNEKLFF.

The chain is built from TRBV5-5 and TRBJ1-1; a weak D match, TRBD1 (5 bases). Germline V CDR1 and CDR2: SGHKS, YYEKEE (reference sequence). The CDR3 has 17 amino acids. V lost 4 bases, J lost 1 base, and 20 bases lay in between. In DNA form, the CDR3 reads TGTGCCAGCAGCAACGGAGGGATGGCGGACAAGAACACTGAAGCTTTCTTT. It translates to CASSNGGMADKNTEAFF.

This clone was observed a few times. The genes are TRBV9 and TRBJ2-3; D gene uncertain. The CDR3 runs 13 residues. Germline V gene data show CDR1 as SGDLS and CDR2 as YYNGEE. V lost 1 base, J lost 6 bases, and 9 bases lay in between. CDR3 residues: CASSVLYRDTQYF. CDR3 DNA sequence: TGTGCCAGCAGCGTACTTTATCGCGATACGCAGTATTTT.